This passage covers 4 T cell receptor beta chains from one sample sequenced in a study of CD8+CD57+ T cells in acquired aplastic anemia. According to the study, genomic DNA was the template for TCR beta VDJ and CDR3 profiling. TCRdb passed the reads through MiXCR, listing each CDR3 protein once. Of 250,000 to 300,000 distinct CDR3 sequences detected, roughly 50% appear once; the ten largest clones hold roughly 8%. Sample: sorted CD4+, CD8+, or CD8+CD57+ T cells (not recorded which) from PBMCs. The receptors derive from a human donor with severe aplastic anemia or a healthy control (not recorded which).

The J gene is TRBJ1-5, the V gene TRBV2; TRBD1 matches 7 bases. The CDR3 contains 14 residues. Losses at the gene ends were 7 bases for V and 1 base for J; bases not matched to a gene: 4. Germline values: CDR1 SNHLY, CDR2 FYNNEI. Written as DNA, the CDR3 is TGTGCCAGCACCTTGACAGGGAGCAATCAGCCCCAGCATTTT. Protein: CASTLTGSNQPQHF.

The gene calls are TRBV9 and TRBJ1-2; TRBD1 agrees at 9 bases. V was pared by 5 bases and J by 2 bases, with 10 bases of the junction left unmatched. The germline gives CDR1 SGDLS, CDR2 YYNGEE. The CDR3 is made up of 16 amino acids. CDR3 in amino acids: CASRQGAGSPNYGYTF. CDR3 in DNA: TGTGCCAGCAGACAGGGGGCGGGGAGTCCAAACTATGGCTACACCTTC.

In its sample, this clonotype was seen a few times. V and J are TRBV7-9 and TRBJ2-2; a weak D match, TRBD1 (5 bases). The CDR3 covers 13 residues. The germline V gene encodes CDR1 SEHNR and CDR2 FQNEAQ (reference sequence). Trimming removed 7 bases from V and 5 bases from J, with 11 bases in between. The CDR3 DNA reads as TGTGCCAGCACCTCAAGGGGAACCGGGGAGCTGTTTTTT. Translating it yields CASTSRGTGELFF.

This clonotype has just one count. At one end, the junction sequence differs from germline, possibly due to a read error. This chain uses TRBV19 with TRBJ2-7; D could derive from TRBD1 or TRBD2 (5 bases each). CDR3 length: 14 residues. Per germline, CDR1 LNHDA and CDR2 SQIVND (reference sequence). CDR3 loop: CASSMGEVGYELYF. CDR3 bases: TGTGCCAGTAGTATGGGGGAAGTGGGCTACGAGCTGTACTTC.